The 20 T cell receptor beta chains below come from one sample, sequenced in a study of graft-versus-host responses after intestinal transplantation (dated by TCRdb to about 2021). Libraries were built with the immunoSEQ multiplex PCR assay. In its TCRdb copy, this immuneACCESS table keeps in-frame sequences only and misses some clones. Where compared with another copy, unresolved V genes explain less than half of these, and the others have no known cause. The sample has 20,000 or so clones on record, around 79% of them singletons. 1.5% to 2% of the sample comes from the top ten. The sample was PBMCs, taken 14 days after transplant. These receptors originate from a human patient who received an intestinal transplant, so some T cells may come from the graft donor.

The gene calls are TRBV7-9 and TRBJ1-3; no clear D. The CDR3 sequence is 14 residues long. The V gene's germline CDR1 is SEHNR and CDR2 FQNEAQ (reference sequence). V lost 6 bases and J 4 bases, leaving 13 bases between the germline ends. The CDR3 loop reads CASRPDGPGNTIYF. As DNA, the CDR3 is TGTGCCAGCAGGCCCGATGGCCCCGGAAACACCATATATTTT.

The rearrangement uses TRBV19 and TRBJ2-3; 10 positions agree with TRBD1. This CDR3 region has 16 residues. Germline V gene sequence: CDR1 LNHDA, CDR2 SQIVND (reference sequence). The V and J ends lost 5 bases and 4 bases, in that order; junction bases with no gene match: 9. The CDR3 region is CASSPGDRGKADTQYF. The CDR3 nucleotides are TGTGCCAGTAGTCCAGGGGACAGGGGTAAAGCAGATACGCAGTATTTT.

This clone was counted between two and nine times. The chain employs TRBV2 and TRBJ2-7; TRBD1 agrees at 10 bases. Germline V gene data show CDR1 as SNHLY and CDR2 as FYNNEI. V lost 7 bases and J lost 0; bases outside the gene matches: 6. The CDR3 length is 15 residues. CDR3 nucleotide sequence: TGTGCCAGCATCTTAGGACAGGGGGTCTCCTACGAGCAGTACTTC. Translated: CASILGQGVSYEQYF.

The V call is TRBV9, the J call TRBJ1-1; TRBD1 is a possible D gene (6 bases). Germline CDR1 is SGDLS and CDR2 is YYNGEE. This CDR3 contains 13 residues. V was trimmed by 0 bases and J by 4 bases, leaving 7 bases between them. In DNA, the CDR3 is TGTGCCAGCAGCGTAGACAGGGTCACTGAAGCTTTCTTT. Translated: CASSVDRVTEAFF.

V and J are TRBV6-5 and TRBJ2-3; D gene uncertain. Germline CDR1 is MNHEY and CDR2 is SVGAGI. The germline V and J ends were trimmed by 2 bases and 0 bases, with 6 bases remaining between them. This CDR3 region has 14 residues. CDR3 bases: TGTGCCAGCAGTTACCTTACTAGCACAGATACGCAGTATTTT. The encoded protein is CASSYLTSTDTQYF.

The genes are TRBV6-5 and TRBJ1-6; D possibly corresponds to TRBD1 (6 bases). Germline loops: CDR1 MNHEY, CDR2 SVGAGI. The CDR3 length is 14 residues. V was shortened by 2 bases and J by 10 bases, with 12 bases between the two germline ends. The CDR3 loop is CASSYGTGGSPLHF. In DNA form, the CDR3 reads TGTGCCAGCAGTTACGGGACGGGGGGCTCACCCCTCCACTTT.

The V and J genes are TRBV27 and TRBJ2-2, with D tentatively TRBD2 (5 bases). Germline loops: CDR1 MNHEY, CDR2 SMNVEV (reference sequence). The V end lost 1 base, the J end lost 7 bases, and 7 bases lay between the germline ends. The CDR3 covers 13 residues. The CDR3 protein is CASSLLGDGELFF. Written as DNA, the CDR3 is TGTGCCAGCAGTTTATTGGGAGACGGGGAGCTGTTTTTT.

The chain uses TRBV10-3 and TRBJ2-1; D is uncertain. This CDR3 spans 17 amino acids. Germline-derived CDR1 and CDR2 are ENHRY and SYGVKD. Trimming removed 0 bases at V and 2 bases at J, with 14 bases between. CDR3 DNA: TGTGCCATCAGTGAGTCGAATAGTCCTATAACCTACAATGAGCAGTTCTTC. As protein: CAISESNSPITYNEQFF.

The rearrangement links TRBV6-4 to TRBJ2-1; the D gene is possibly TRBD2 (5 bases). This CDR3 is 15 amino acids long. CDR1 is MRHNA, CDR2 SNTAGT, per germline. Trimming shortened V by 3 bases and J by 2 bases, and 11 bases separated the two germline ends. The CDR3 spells CASSEVGVPYNEQFF. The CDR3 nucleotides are TGTGCCAGCAGTGAGGTCGGGGTACCCTACAATGAGCAGTTCTTC.

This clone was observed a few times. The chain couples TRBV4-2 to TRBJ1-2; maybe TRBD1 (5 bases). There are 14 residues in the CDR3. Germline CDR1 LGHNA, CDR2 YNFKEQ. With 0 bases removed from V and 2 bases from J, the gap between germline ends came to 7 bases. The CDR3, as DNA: TGTGCCAGCAGCCAAGAGGAGGGGAACTATGGCTACACCTTC. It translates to CASSQEEGNYGYTF.

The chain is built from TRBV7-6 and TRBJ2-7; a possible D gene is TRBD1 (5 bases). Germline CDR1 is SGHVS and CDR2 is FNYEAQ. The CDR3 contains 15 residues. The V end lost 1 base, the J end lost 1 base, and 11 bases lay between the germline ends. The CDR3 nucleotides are TGTGCCAGCAGCTTAGAGGGGCAGGGATCCTACGAGCAGTACTTC. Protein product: CASSLEGQGSYEQYF.

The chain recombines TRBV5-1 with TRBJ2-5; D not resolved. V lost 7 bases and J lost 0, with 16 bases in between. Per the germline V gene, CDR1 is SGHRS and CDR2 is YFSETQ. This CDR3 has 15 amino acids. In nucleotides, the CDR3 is TGCGCCAGCCGAGCAGTTGGACGGCACCAAGAGACCCAGTACTTC. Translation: CASRAVGRHQETQYF.

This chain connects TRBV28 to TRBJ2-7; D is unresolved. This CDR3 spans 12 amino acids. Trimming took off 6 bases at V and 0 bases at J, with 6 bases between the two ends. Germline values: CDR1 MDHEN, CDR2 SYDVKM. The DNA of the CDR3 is TGTGCCAGCAGCCTAAGCTCCTACGAGCAGTACTTC. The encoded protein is CASSLSSYEQYF.

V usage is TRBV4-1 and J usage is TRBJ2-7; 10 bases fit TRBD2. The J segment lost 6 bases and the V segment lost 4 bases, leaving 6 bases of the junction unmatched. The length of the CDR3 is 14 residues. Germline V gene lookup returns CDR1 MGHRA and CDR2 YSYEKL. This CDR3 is CASSLGLAAGEQYF. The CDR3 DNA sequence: TGCGCCAGCAGCCTCGGACTAGCGGCGGGCGAGCAGTACTTC.

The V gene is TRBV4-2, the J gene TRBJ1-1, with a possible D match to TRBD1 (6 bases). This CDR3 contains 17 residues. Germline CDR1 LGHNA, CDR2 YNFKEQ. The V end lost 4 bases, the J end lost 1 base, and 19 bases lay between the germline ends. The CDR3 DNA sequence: TGTGCCAGCAGCCCAAGGGACACTAGCACCTCGAACACTGAAGCTTTCTTT. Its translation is CASSPRDTSTSNTEAFF.

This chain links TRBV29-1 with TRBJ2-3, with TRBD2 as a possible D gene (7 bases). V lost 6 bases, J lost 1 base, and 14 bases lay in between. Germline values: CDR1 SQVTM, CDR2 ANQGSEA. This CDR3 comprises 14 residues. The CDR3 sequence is CSVRREGGTDTQYF. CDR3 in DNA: TGCAGCGTGCGGAGGGAGGGGGGCACAGATACGCAGTATTTT.

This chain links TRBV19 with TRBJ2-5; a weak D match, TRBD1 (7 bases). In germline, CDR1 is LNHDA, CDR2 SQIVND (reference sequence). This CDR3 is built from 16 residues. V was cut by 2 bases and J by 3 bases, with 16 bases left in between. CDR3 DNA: TGTGCCAGTAGTATATGGAGGGGGCATGAGGAAGAGACCCAGTACTTC. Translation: CASSIWRGHEEETQYF.

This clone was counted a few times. For the CDR3, the DNA is TGTGCCAGCGTATCACAGGGAGATGGCTACACCTTC. This encodes CASVSQGDGYTF. This chain links TRBV6-5 with TRBJ1-2, with D tentatively TRBD1 (6 bases). The V gene lost 8 bases and the J gene lost 6 bases, with 13 bases spanning the gap. Per the germline V gene, CDR1 is MNHEY and CDR2 is SVGAGI. This CDR3 region has 12 residues.

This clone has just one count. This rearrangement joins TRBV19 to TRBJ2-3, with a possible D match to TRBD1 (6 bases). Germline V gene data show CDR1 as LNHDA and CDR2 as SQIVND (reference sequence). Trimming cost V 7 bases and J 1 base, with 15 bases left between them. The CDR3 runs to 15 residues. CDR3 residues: CASMIGAGGTDTQYF. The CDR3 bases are TGTGCCAGTATGATCGGGGCAGGGGGCACAGATACGCAGTATTTT. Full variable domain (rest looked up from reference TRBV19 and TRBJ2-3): DGGITQSPKYLFRKEGQNVTLSCEQNLNHDAMYWYRQDPGQGLRLIYYSQIVNDFQKGDIAEGYSVSREKKESFPLTVTSAQKNPTAFYLCASMIGAGGTDTQYFGPGTRLTVL.

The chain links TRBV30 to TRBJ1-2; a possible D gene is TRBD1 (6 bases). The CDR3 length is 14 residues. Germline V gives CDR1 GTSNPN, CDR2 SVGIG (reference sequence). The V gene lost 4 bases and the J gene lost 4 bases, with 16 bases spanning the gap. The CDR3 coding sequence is TGTGCCTGGACTTTTGGGGGCGGGGGCTATGGCTACACCTTC. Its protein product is CAWTFGGGGYGYTF.